This entry lists 6 T cell receptor beta chains sequenced from one sample in a study of T cell changes during pregnancy in multiple sclerosis. The protocol was immunoSEQ multiplex PCR, while the TCRdb copy is restricted to in-frame clones and leaves out a portion. In the table there are 50,000 to 75,000 clones, 80% to 95% of which are singletons. The source material was peripheral blood, sampled in the third trimester of pregnancy. The receptor set was obtained from a female donor in good health, enrolled as a control in a pregnancy study.

The V and J genes are TRBV9 and TRBJ2-2; 9 bases are shared with TRBD2. CDR1 and CDR2 (germline): SGDLS, YYNGEE. The V segment lost 1 base and the J segment 3 bases; nucleotides outside the gene matches: 7. The CDR3 spans 17 residues. The CDR3 reads CASSVSGSGSYTGELFF. The DNA of the CDR3 is TGTGCCAGCAGCGTATCCGGTAGCGGGAGTTACACCGGGGAGCTGTTTTTT.

The chain has TRBV4-3 and TRBJ1-3; D call uncertain. V lost 0 bases and J 3 bases, leaving 9 bases between the germline ends. Germline CDR1 and CDR2: LGHNA and YSLEER. This CDR3 has 15 residues. The CDR3 here is CASSQDRGIGNTIYF. CDR3 nucleotide sequence: TGCGCCAGCAGCCAAGACCGAGGAATTGGAAACACCATATATTTT.

The chain links TRBV2 to TRBJ2-1; 9 bases are shared with TRBD2. CDR3 length: 14 amino acids. The V gene end was trimmed by 4 bases and the J gene end by 10 bases; junction bases not matched to a gene: 8. Germline-derived CDR1 and CDR2 are SNHLY and FYNNEI. The CDR3 DNA reads as TGTGCCAGCAGTGGGAGTAGCGGGAGAGGAGAGCAGTTCTTC. Protein sequence: CASSGSSGRGEQFF.

This rearrangement joins TRBV5-6 to TRBJ2-7, with D possibly matching TRBD2 (5 bases). The CDR3 spans 15 residues. Trimming removed 0 bases from V and 7 bases from J, with 17 bases in between. Germline loops: CDR1 SGHDT, CDR2 YYEEEE. The chain's CDR3 is CASSLDSLLSGEQYF. The CDR3 DNA follows: TGTGCCAGCAGCTTGGATTCTCTCCTCTCGGGGGAGCAGTACTTC.

This chain links TRBV19 with TRBJ2-3; 8 bases line up with TRBD2. The V segment lost 3 bases and the J segment 6 bases; nucleotides outside the gene matches: 8. This CDR3 spans 15 amino acids. Per germline, CDR1 LNHDA and CDR2 SQIVND (reference sequence). CDR3 bases: TGTGCCAGTAGTATCCCGGGACTAGAGAGGGATACGCAGTATTTT. Translation: CASSIPGLERDTQYF.

The V call is TRBV7-2, the J call TRBJ1-2, with D hard to call. Germline CDR1 and CDR2: SGHTA and FQGNSA. Trimming pared 3 bases from V and 2 bases from J, leaving 7 bases between. The CDR3 loop spans 13 amino acids. The CDR3 spells CASSFDGNYGYTF. The CDR3 nucleotides are TGTGCCAGCAGCTTCGACGGGAACTATGGCTACACCTTC.